This T cell receptor (beta chain) emerged from a study of T cell changes during pregnancy in multiple sclerosis. V was clipped by 5 bases and J by 8 bases, with 13 bases between them. The CDR3 is made up of 13 amino acids. In germline, CDR1 is SEHNR, CDR2 FQNEAQ (reference sequence). Some clones are missing from TCRdb's copy, which holds only in-frame ones; the method was immunoSEQ multiplex PCR. The sample has around 21,000 clones, more than 85% seen once. The source was CD8+ T cells from peripheral blood mononuclear cells, collected in the first trimester of pregnancy. The sequence derives from a female donor with multiple sclerosis, enrolled in a pregnancy study. This chain uses TRBV7-9 with TRBJ2-1; D gene uncertain. CDR3 DNA sequence: TGTGCCAGCAGCCCCGCCCCTAATGATGAGCAGTTCTTC. Translating it yields CASSPAPNDEQFF.